These 18 T cell receptor beta chains originate from one sample sequenced in a study of radiation and T cells in renal cell carcinoma. Regarding treatment: treatment-naive control, cytoreductive nephrectomy. Assay: immunoSEQ multiplex PCR; the TCRdb copy retains only in-frame clones and omits some. The sample records approximately 13,000 clones, around 57% being singletons. The sequencing here drew on tumor tissue, taken from a patient whose treatment was nephrectomy without radiotherapy. These receptors all stem from a man aged 50 to 59 with renal cell carcinoma.

The chain recombines TRBV9 with TRBJ2-3; D not resolved. The length of the CDR3 is 13 residues. V lost 0 bases and J 11 bases, leaving 13 bases between the germline ends. Germline-derived CDR1 and CDR2 are SGDLS and YYNGEE. CDR3: CASSVARTELQYF. The CDR3 DNA sequence: TGTGCCAGCAGCGTAGCTAGAACAGAGCTGCAGTATTTT.

V is TRBV5-1 and J is TRBJ2-3; perhaps TRBD1 as D (6 bases). Germline values: CDR1 SGHRS, CDR2 YFSETQ. V shed 5 bases and J shed 3 bases, with 19 bases lying between them. This CDR3 has 16 residues. CDR3 amino acids: CASSLLRAGETDTQYF. The CDR3 DNA sequence: TGCGCCAGCAGTTTATTGAGGGCAGGGGAGACAGATACGCAGTATTTT.

This clone has more than one count but fewer than ten. The chain combines TRBV6-1 with TRBJ1-4; tentatively, D is TRBD1 (5 bases). The germline V gene has CDR1 MNHNS and CDR2 SASEGT. This CDR3 has 11 amino acids. V was clipped by 8 bases and J by 5 bases, with 6 bases between them. CDR3: CASWTNEKLFF. CDR3 DNA: TGTGCCAGCTGGACAAATGAAAAACTGTTTTTT.

This chain uses TRBV18 with TRBJ2-2, with 9 bases aligning to TRBD2. The germline CDR1 and CDR2 sequences are KGHSH and LQKENI. After removal of 3 bases from V and 0 bases from J, the junction contained 2 bases not matched to a gene. The CDR3 consists of 16 residues. The CDR3 nucleotides are TGTGCCAGCTCACCCAGCGGGGGGTCGAACACCGGGGAGCTGTTTTTT. This translates into CASSPSGGSNTGELFF.

Comments on this clone: Other DNA sequences in the same sample also yield this CDR3. The rearrangement joins TRBV6-6 to TRBJ1-5; D unclear. Per the germline V gene, CDR1 is MNHNY and CDR2 is SVGAGI (reference sequence). This CDR3 region has 15 residues. The V and J ends lost 0 bases and 4 bases respectively, with 10 bases between them. The CDR3 region is CASSYSEGGNQPQHF. The CDR3 DNA reads as TGTGCCAGCAGTTACTCGGAAGGAGGTAATCAGCCCCAGCATTTT.

The DNA of the CDR3 is TGTGCTAGTGGTATTATAAAAGGACAGACCTACGAGCAGTACTTC. It translates to CASGIIKGQTYEQYF. The genes are TRBV12-5 and TRBJ2-7; D perhaps matches TRBD1 (6 bases). CDR1 and CDR2 (germline): LGHNT, FRNRAP. V was shortened by 5 bases and J by 2 bases, with 16 bases between the two germline ends. The CDR3 runs to 15 residues.

This clone rates as medium-sized. This sequence joins TRBV2 and TRBJ2-7; perhaps TRBD2 as D (6 bases). CDR3 size: 17 residues. Per germline, CDR1 SNHLY and CDR2 FYNNEI. V dropped 1 base and J dropped 2 bases, with 18 bases sitting between them. The CDR3 bases are TGTGCCAGCAGTGAAGGACTAGGTGAAGATATCCCCTACGAGCAGTACTTC. Protein: CASSEGLGEDIPYEQYF.

This chain links TRBV5-1 with TRBJ1-1; TRBD1 matches 7 bases. The germline CDR1 and CDR2 sequences are SGHRS and YFSETQ. The CDR3 extends over 14 amino acids. Trimming at V came to 4 bases and at J to 4 bases, leaving 7 bases not matched to a gene. In DNA, the CDR3 is TGCGCCAGCAGCCCACGACAGGGAGGCACTGAAGCTTTCTTT. This gives the protein CASSPRQGGTEAFF.

This chain connects TRBV5-6 to TRBJ2-2; D gene unclear. CDR1 SGHDT and CDR2 YYEEEE come from the germline V gene. V lost 4 bases, J lost 6 bases, and 19 bases lay in between. The CDR3 loop spans 16 amino acids. DNA for the CDR3: TGTGCCAGCAGCCCGTTTGTAACACCTAGGGCCGGGGAGCTGTTTTTT. It codes for CASSPFVTPRAGELFF.

This clone was seen more than once but under ten times. The chain couples TRBV7-9 to TRBJ1-1; D is uncertain. Germline CDR1 reads SEHNR; CDR2 reads FQNEAQ (reference sequence). The CDR3 is 15 residues long. V was cut by 4 bases and J by 0 bases, with 12 bases left in between. The DNA of the CDR3 is TGTGCCAGCAGCTACCCTCCCACCCTGAACACTGAAGCTTTCTTT. This sequence encodes CASSYPPTLNTEAFF.

By its share, this clone is medium-sized. CDR3 sequence reads: CASSLGRGSGNTIYF. CDR3 DNA sequence: TGTGCCAGCAGCTTGGGTCGGGGCTCTGGAAACACCATATATTTT. The J gene is TRBJ1-3, the V gene TRBV7-3, with D unclear. V was clipped by 3 bases and J by 0 bases, with 9 bases between them. Germline CDR1 and CDR2: SGHTA and FQGTGA. The CDR3 is made up of 15 amino acids.

This clone was counted only a few times. CDR3 in amino acids: CASSQWGNQPQHF. CDR3 nucleotide sequence: TGTGCCAGTAGTCAATGGGGCAATCAGCCCCAGCATTTT. This chain joins TRBV19 and TRBJ1-5; no clear D gene. Trimming took 5 bases from V and 2 from J, leaving 7 bases between them. The CDR3 has 13 amino acids. Germline V gives CDR1 LNHDA, CDR2 SQIVND (reference sequence).

The V call is TRBV10-3, the J call TRBJ1-3; 10 bases align to TRBD1. V lost 3 bases to trimming and J lost 3 bases; unmatched junction nucleotides: 5. Looked up from germline, CDR1 is ENHRY and CDR2 is SYGVKD. The CDR3 is 16 amino acids. The CDR3 nucleotides are TGTGCCATCAGTGACCGGGACAGGGGAGGTGGAAACACCATATATTTT. This gives the protein CAISDRDRGGGNTIYF.

V and J are TRBV19 and TRBJ1-2; 9 bases align to TRBD1. Germline V gene lookup returns CDR1 LNHDA and CDR2 SQIVND (reference sequence). The V and J ends lost 7 bases and 2 bases, in that order; junction bases with no gene match: 8. This CDR3 spans 15 amino acids. CDR3 coding DNA: TGTGCCAGTACCGGGACAGGGAAGGAGAACTATGGCTACACCTTC. Protein sequence: CASTGTGKENYGYTF.

V and J are TRBV9 and TRBJ2-7, with TRBD1 matching over 8 bases. CDR1 is SGDLS and CDR2 is YYNGEE in the germline V gene. The CDR3 spans 14 residues. Unmatched junction bases numbered 7, after V lost 2 bases and J lost 6 bases. CDR3 protein: CASSVTTGAAEQYF. Here the CDR3 DNA reads TGTGCCAGCAGCGTGACGACAGGGGCGGCCGAGCAGTACTTC.

The V call is TRBV6-5, the J call TRBJ1-6; D is unclear. This CDR3 is 15 amino acids long. V shed 8 bases and J shed 2 bases, with 13 bases lying between them. CDR1 is MNHEY, CDR2 SVGAGI, per germline. The CDR3 region has the DNA TGTGCCAGCCGGAGGCGTGGGACCTATAATTCACCCCTCCACTTT. Amino acid sequence: CASRRRGTYNSPLHF.

J is TRBJ1-5 and V is TRBV27, with a weak D call TRBD1 (5 bases). CDR3 length: 15 amino acids. V lost 1 base, J lost 3 bases, and 10 bases lay in between. Germline V gene data show CDR1 as MNHEY and CDR2 as SMNVEV (reference sequence). The CDR3 DNA sequence: TGTGCCAGCAGTTTATGGGGACTGTTCAATCAGCCCCAGCATTTT. It translates to CASSLWGLFNQPQHF.

V and J are TRBV7-6 and TRBJ1-2; 7 bases align to TRBD1. Germline V gene sequence: CDR1 SGHVS, CDR2 FNYEAQ. The CDR3 is made up of 15 amino acids. The J segment lost 6 bases and the V segment lost 5 bases, leaving 12 bases of the junction unmatched. As DNA, the CDR3 is TGTGCCAGCAGCCCTAGACAGGGAGGTACCCATGGCTACACCTTC. Its translation is CASSPRQGGTHGYTF.